This T cell receptor (beta chain) was identified in a study of graft-versus-host responses after intestinal transplantation. Overall study context: Recipients got multivisceral, liver-intestinal, or isolated intestinal transplants. The whole recipient group had anti-thymocyte globulin induction followed by tacrolimus and steroids for two to three years.

Study outcomes and limitations: Present in recipient marrow, GvH clones included some that appeared first in ileum or blood.

Trimming took off 4 bases at V and 4 bases at J, with 15 bases between the two ends. The CDR3 extends over 14 amino acids. Germline V gene lookup returns CDR1 SGHNT and CDR2 YYREEE (reference sequence). About this clone: Its antigen remains unknown.

The table came from immunoSEQ multiplex PCR; TCRdb's copy has only in-frame clones and leaves some out. The sample consists of 25,000 to 35,000 clones, 70% to 90% of them appearing once. Sample: PBMCs, taken about 460 days after intestinal transplantation. The rearrangement joins TRBV5-4 to TRBJ2-7, with a tentative D call TRBD1 (5 bases). The sequence was collected from a human patient who received an intestinal transplant, so some T cells may come from the graft donor. DNA of the CDR3: TGTGCCAGCAGCCCCGGTGGCAGGGTTTACGAGCAGTACTTC. This translates into CASSPGGRVYEQYF.